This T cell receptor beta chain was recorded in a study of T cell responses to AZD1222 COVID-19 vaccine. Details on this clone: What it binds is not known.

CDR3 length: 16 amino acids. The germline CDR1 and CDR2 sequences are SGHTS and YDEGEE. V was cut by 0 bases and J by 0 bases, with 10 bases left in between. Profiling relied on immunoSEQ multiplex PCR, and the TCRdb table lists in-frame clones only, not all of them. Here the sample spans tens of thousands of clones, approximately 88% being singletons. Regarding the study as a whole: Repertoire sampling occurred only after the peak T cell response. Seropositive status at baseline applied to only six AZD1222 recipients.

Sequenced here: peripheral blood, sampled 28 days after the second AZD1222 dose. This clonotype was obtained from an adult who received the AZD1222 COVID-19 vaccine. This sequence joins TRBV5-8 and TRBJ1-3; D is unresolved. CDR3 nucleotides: TGTGCCAGCAGCTTGGCTACGGTCTCCTCTGGAAACACCATATATTTT. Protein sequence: CASSLATVSSGNTIYF.